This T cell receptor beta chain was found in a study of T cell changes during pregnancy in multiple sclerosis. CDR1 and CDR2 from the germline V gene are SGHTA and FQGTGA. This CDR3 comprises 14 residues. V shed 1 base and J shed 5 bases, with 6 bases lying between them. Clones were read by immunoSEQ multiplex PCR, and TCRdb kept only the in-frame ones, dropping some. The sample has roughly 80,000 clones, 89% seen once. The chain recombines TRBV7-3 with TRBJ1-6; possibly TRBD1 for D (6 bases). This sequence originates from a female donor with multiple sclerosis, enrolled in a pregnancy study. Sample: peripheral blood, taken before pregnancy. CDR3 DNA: TGTGCCAGCAGCTTAAACAGGGATAATTCACCCCTCCACTTT. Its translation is CASSLNRDNSPLHF. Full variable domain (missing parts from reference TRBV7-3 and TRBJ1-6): GAGVSQTPSNKVTEKGKYVELRCDPISGHTALYWYRQSLGQGPEFLIYFQGTGAADDSGLPNDRFFAVRPEGSVSTLKIQRTERGDSAVYLCASSLNRDNSPLHFGNGTRLTVT.